Here is one T cell receptor (beta chain) with its context. Sequencing used immunoSEQ multiplex PCR; TCRdb keeps in-frame clones, though not all of them. The data contain 110,000 to 150,000 clones, approximately 85% of them singletons. Trimming left V 4 bases short and J 5 bases short, with 18 bases between. CDR1 and CDR2 (germline): MNHEY, SVGAGI. There are 15 residues in the CDR3. This sample was taken from a study of blood T cell repertoires in COVID-19. Study-level information: T cells, B-cell-depleted T cells, or PBMCs provided the cDNA or gDNA that served as material.

The source is a man aged 50-59 years with acute or convalescent COVID-19. The J gene is TRBJ2-7, the V gene TRBV6-5; D ambiguous. Material: peripheral blood. CDR3 sequence: CASSFVALAVHEQYF. The DNA of the CDR3 is TGTGCCAGCAGTTTCGTCGCCCTGGCGGTTCACGAGCAGTACTTC.